The 18 T cell receptor beta chains below all came from one sample that was sequenced in a study of blood T cell repertoires in COVID-19. Profiling relied on immunoSEQ multiplex PCR, and the TCRdb table lists in-frame clones only, not all of them. The table includes approximately 240,000 clones, approximately 80% detected once. The sample comprised peripheral blood. These receptors all come from a woman older than 75 with active or convalescent COVID-19.

The rearrangement uses TRBV5-8 and TRBJ2-1; 7 bases match TRBD1. The CDR3 has 15 residues. CDR1 SGHTS and CDR2 YDEGEE come from the germline V gene. J gave up 4 bases and V 0 bases, and 4 bases lay outside the gene matches. The CDR3 spells CASSLGQGRYNEQFF. For the CDR3, the DNA is TGTGCCAGCAGCTTGGGACAGGGAAGGTACAATGAGCAGTTCTTC.

This chain joins TRBV3-1 (or the pseudogene TRBV3-2) and TRBJ2-1; no firm D call. Germline-derived CDR1 and CDR2 are LGHDT and YNNKEL (reference sequence). Trimming took 0 bases from V and 6 from J, leaving 6 bases between them. The CDR3 has 13 amino acids. CDR3 protein: CASSQDRFNEQFF. CDR3 sequence (DNA): TGTGCCAGCAGCCAAGATCGGTTCAATGAGCAGTTCTTC.

The chain couples TRBV3-1 (or the pseudogene TRBV3-2) to TRBJ2-7; no clear D. CDR3 size: 12 residues. Trimming took 8 bases from V and 6 from J, leaving 14 bases between them. The germline V gene encodes CDR1 LGHDT and CDR2 YNNKEL (reference sequence). Here the CDR3 DNA reads TGTGCCAGCGGAGCGTCATCGTCCGAGCAGTACTTC. Protein product: CASGASSSEQYF.

This clone showed up just once. V is TRBV27 and J is TRBJ1-2, with D hard to call. This CDR3 region has 13 residues. Trimming stripped 8 bases from V and 2 bases from J, with 12 bases between. CDR1 and CDR2 from the germline V gene are MNHEY and SMNVEV (reference sequence). The CDR3 protein is CASGLFVNYGYTF. Here the CDR3 DNA reads TGTGCCAGCGGCTTATTCGTAAACTATGGCTACACCTTC.

The gene calls are TRBV10-3 and TRBJ2-7, with 11 bases lining up with TRBD1. This CDR3 is 15 amino acids long. With V trimmed by 10 bases and J by 3 bases, 11 bases remained unmatched. Germline CDR1 reads ENHRY; CDR2 reads SYGVKD. The CDR3 loop reads CATGGTGGKNYEQYF. Here the CDR3 DNA reads TGTGCCACTGGGGGGACAGGGGGGAAAAACTACGAGCAGTACTTC.

The chain recombines TRBV6-5 with TRBJ1-5, with TRBD1 identical over 8 bases. V trimming: 7 bases; J trimming: 7 bases; junction bases outside the gene matches: 9. The CDR3 totals 14 residues. Germline loops: CDR1 MNHEY, CDR2 SVGAGI. The CDR3 loop reads CASTQDRAGQPQHF. The CDR3 region has the DNA TGTGCCAGCACTCAGGACAGGGCGGGCCAGCCCCAGCATTTT.

This chain links TRBV5-1 with TRBJ2-7, with 13 nucleotides matching TRBD2. This CDR3 has 14 amino acids. The V gene's germline CDR1 is SGHRS and CDR2 YFSETQ. The trim removed 7 bases at V and 0 bases at J, leaving 1 base unmatched. For the CDR3, the DNA is TGCGCCAGCGGACTAGCGGGGGACTCCTACGAGCAGTACTTC. Protein sequence: CASGLAGDSYEQYF.

The chain is built from TRBV5-1 and TRBJ1-2; 7 bases line up with TRBD1. Germline V gives CDR1 SGHRS, CDR2 YFSETQ. V lost 4 bases to trimming and J lost 5 bases; unmatched junction nucleotides: 11. The length of the CDR3 is 15 residues. CDR3 DNA: TGCGCCAGCAGCCCGATTATACAGGGGACGTATGGCTACACCTTC. Translating gives CASSPIIQGTYGYTF. Based on the CDR3 plus reference TRBV5-1 and TRBJ1-2, the full variable domain is KAGVTQTPRYLIKTRGQQVTLSCSPISGHRSVSWYQQTPGQGLQFLFEYFSETQRNKGNFPGRFSGRQFSNSRSEMNVSTLELGDSALYLCASSPIIQGTYGYTFGSGTRLTVV.

V gene TRBV7-9 combines with J gene TRBJ1-1; D not resolved. CDR3 size: 13 residues. The V gene's germline CDR1 is SEHNR and CDR2 FQNEAQ (reference sequence). V was shortened by 6 bases and J by 1 base, with 9 bases between the two germline ends. Here the CDR3 DNA reads TGTGCCAGCAGTACCTCGAGGAACACTGAAGCTTTCTTT. It specifies CASSTSRNTEAFF. Based on the CDR3 plus reference TRBV7-9 and TRBJ1-1, the full variable domain is DTGVSQNPRHKITKRGQNVTFRCDPISEHNRLYWYRQTLGQGPEFLTYFQNEAQLEKSRLLSDRFSAERPKGSFSTLEIQRTEQGDSAMYLCASSTSRNTEAFFGQGTRLTVV.

Concerning this clone: One end of the junction is discordant with germline, which a read error may explain. The chain employs TRBV5-1 and TRBJ1-1; the match to TRBD1 covers 9 bases. Germline V gene lookup returns CDR1 SGHRS and CDR2 YFSETQ. CDR3 length: 16 amino acids. CDR3 protein: CASSLDRGRVSTFFTF. The DNA for the CDR3 is TGCGCCAGCAGCTTGGACAGGGGGCGAGTCTCGACTTTTTTTACTTTT.

This clone was observed a handful of times. This chain uses TRBV7-9 with TRBJ1-1; D call uncertain. Germline CDR1 and CDR2: SEHNR and FQNEAQ (reference sequence). Trimming took 7 bases from V and 2 from J, leaving 11 bases between them. The CDR3 loop spans 13 amino acids. The CDR3 reads CASTSQVNTEAFF. The CDR3 DNA reads TGTGCCAGCACCTCCCAGGTTAACACTGAAGCTTTCTTT.

The V and J genes are TRBV28 and TRBJ2-7, with a weak D call TRBD2 (6 bases). The CDR3 loop spans 15 amino acids. V lost 7 bases and J 0 bases, leaving 16 bases between the germline ends. The germline CDR1 and CDR2 sequences are MDHEN and SYDVKM. The CDR3 sequence: CASNSRKTSSYEQYF. The CDR3 nucleotides are TGTGCCAGCAACAGCCGGAAGACTAGCTCCTACGAGCAGTACTTC.

The chain uses TRBV10-3 and TRBJ1-4; D is ambiguous. V was cut by 4 bases and J by 0 bases, with 9 bases left in between. The CDR3 is 15 amino acids. Germline CDR1 reads ENHRY; CDR2 reads SYGVKD. CDR3 nucleotides: TGTGCCATCAGTGTTGGTAGCGCAACTAATGAAAAACTGTTTTTT. The encoded protein is CAISVGSATNEKLFF.

This clone turned up a few times. The chain uses TRBV10-1 and TRBJ1-5; 8 positions match TRBD1. The CDR3 totals 14 residues. Germline loops: CDR1 WNHNN, CDR2 SYGVQD (reference sequence). V trimming: 5 bases; J trimming: 6 bases; junction bases outside the gene matches: 6. DNA of the CDR3: TGCGCCAGCAGTCCGGACAGGGTTTCTCAGCCCCAGCATTTT. Translating gives CASSPDRVSQPQHF.

V usage is TRBV2 and J usage is TRBJ2-1, with a possible D match to TRBD2 (6 bases). The CDR3 loop spans 14 amino acids. From germline, CDR1 is SNHLY and CDR2 FYNNEI. Trimming left V 2 bases short and J 2 bases short, with 7 bases between. CDR3 DNA sequence: TGTGCCAGCAGTGAACGCGGGGCCTACAATGAGCAGTTCTTC. The encoded protein is CASSERGAYNEQFF. Supplemented by reference TRBV2 and TRBJ2-1, the full variable domain reads EPEVTQTPSHQVTQMGQEVILRCVPISNHLYFYWYRQILGQKVEFLVSFYNNEISEKSEIFDDQFSVERPDGSNFTLKIRSTKLEDSAMYFCASSERGAYNEQFFGPGTRLTVL.

The chain recombines TRBV19 with TRBJ1-1; TRBD1 is a possible D gene (5 bases). CDR3 length: 13 residues. V lost 5 bases to trimming and J lost 7 bases, with 14 bases between them. Germline CDR1 and CDR2: LNHDA and SQIVND (reference sequence). The CDR3 reads CASSLRRGSEAFF. CDR3 bases: TGTGCCAGTAGTCTCCGGCGGGGGAGTGAAGCTTTCTTT.

This rearrangement joins TRBV19 to TRBJ1-1; the match to TRBD1 covers 11 bases. The CDR3 is 16 residues long. Per germline, CDR1 LNHDA and CDR2 SQIVND (reference sequence). After removal of 10 bases from V and 4 bases from J, the junction contained 14 bases not matched to a gene. CDR3 coding DNA: TGTGCCACTCACTCCGGGACAGGGGGAGGAGTCACTGAAGCTTTCTTT. Translating gives CATHSGTGGGVTEAFF.

As to this clone: Different DNA sequences within this sample yield the same CDR3. This rearrangement joins TRBV5-1 to TRBJ1-1, with D maybe TRBD1 (6 bases). The CDR3 sequence is 14 residues long. Trimming pared 3 bases from V and 1 base from J, leaving 10 bases between. Germline V gene data show CDR1 as SGHRS and CDR2 as YFSETQ. This CDR3 reads CASSSGQPNTEAFF. CDR3 in DNA: TGCGCCAGCAGCTCCGGACAGCCGAACACTGAAGCTTTCTTT.